This TCR beta chain is drawn from a study of blood T cell repertoires in COVID-19. At the level of the study: From the United States, Italy and Spain came samples of acute and convalescent COVID-19. T cells, B-cell-depleted T cells, or PBMCs provided the cDNA or gDNA that served as material.

In the study's own analysis: From reference gene primer amplification, estimates of nucleated cell counts were derived. Data came from immunoSEQ multiplex PCR; TCRdb stores just in-frame clones and leaves some out. That table furnishes V, J and clone size, whereas the DNA furnished D and trimming. Of more than 75,000 clones listed, 86% are singletons. The table lists this clone with a few counts. The receptor's source is a man older than 75 with active or convalescent COVID-19. Sequencing input: peripheral blood.

CDR3 sequence: CASNRGGADTQYF. The CDR3, as DNA: TGTGCCAGCAATCGAGGGGGCGCAGATACGCAGTATTTT. The V call is TRBV11-3, the J call TRBJ2-3; 7 bases fit TRBD1. Germline CDR1 is SGHNT and CDR2 is YENEEA. This CDR3 spans 13 amino acids. V lost 7 bases, J lost 4 bases, and 5 bases stayed unmatched.